The next 21 T cell receptor beta chains were all read from a single sample in a study of shared clonotypes between healthy human individuals. TCRdb keeps only in-frame clones here, not all; method: immunoSEQ multiplex PCR. The profile covers 550,000 to 650,000 clones, with about 96% appearing a single time and less than 0.13% taken by the ten largest. Naive CD8 cells lacked CD45RO, underwent positive selection for CCR7 and left out terminally differentiated effector memory CD45RA+ cells. The sample was naive CD8+ T cells sorted from blood. These receptors were taken from a woman in her thirties in good health.

CDR3 bases: TGTGCCAGCAGCGCCCGACTAGCCCAAGAGACCCAGTACTTC. This encodes CASSARLAQETQYF. The chain has TRBV7-9 and TRBJ2-5, with TRBD2 matching 7 bases. The CDR3 extends over 14 amino acids. Germline V lookup: CDR1 SEHNR, CDR2 FQNEAQ (reference sequence). The V and J ends lost 5 bases and 1 base, in that order; junction bases with no gene match: 4. Looking up the rest from reference TRBV7-9 and TRBJ2-5 gives the full variable domain: DTGVSQNPRHKITKRGQNVTFRCDPISEHNRLYWYRQTLGQGPEFLTYFQNEAQLEKSRLLSDRFSAERPKGSFSTLEIQRTEQGDSAMYLCASSARLAQETQYFGPGTRLLVL.

The genes are TRBV4-1 and TRBJ1-1; 8 positions agree with TRBD1. Germline V gene lookup returns CDR1 MGHRA and CDR2 YSYEKL. This CDR3 contains 15 residues. After removal of 3 bases from V and 1 base from J, the junction contained 4 bases not matched to a gene. This CDR3 reads CASSQDRAENTEAFF. The DNA for the CDR3 is TGCGCCAGCAGCCAGGACAGGGCGGAGAACACTGAAGCTTTCTTT.

The genes are TRBV11-1 and TRBJ2-7, with 7 nucleotides matching TRBD2. This CDR3 comprises 16 residues. Trimming at V came to 2 bases and at J to 3 bases, leaving 10 bases not matched to a gene. Germline CDR1 is SGHAT and CDR2 is FQDESV (reference sequence). Here the CDR3 reads CASSLRVSGINYEQYF. The CDR3 region has the DNA TGTGCCAGCAGCTTAAGGGTAAGCGGGATAAACTACGAGCAGTACTTC.

The chain couples TRBV5-1 to TRBJ2-7; D may match TRBD1 or TRBD2 (5 bases each). This CDR3 has 16 amino acids. The ends were cut back, 3 bases at V and 6 bases at J, with 22 bases in the middle. The germline V gene has CDR1 SGHRS and CDR2 YFSETQ. In nucleotides, the CDR3 is TGCGCCAGCAGCTGGGCAGCCGGGACCCTGTCTCTCGAGCAGTACTTC. This encodes CASSWAAGTLSLEQYF.

J is TRBJ2-7 and V is TRBV5-6; unclear D gene. This CDR3 is 14 amino acids long. Germline CDR1 and CDR2: SGHDT and YYEEEE. V gave up 4 bases and J gave up 4 bases, with 15 bases separating them. CDR3 loop: CASSTSLERYEQYF. Written as DNA, the CDR3 is TGTGCCAGCAGCACCAGTCTTGAAAGGTACGAGCAGTACTTC.

This sequence joins TRBV9 and TRBJ2-2, with 13 positions matching TRBD2. CDR3 length: 15 amino acids. The germline gives CDR1 SGDLS, CDR2 YYNGEE. V was clipped by 3 bases and J by 6 bases; unmatched bases: 2. CDR3 DNA sequence: TGTGCCAGCAGCGGGACTAGCGGGAGTCCCGGGGAGCTGTTTTTT. It yields the protein CASSGTSGSPGELFF. Complete variable domain (other parts from reference TRBV9 and TRBJ2-2): DSGVTQTPKHLITATGQRVTLRCSPRSGDLSVYWYQQSLDQGLQFLIQYYNGEERAKGNILERFSAQQFPDLHSELNLSSLELGDSALYFCASSGTSGSPGELFFGEGSRLTVL.

The gene calls are TRBV9 and TRBJ2-1, with 14 nucleotides matching TRBD2. Germline V gene data show CDR1 as SGDLS and CDR2 as YYNGEE. J lost 8 bases, V lost 4 bases, and 11 bases had no gene match. This CDR3 contains 17 residues. CDR3 DNA sequence: TGTGCCAGCAGCCGGTTGGGGACTAGCGGGAGAGGGGATGAGCAGTTCTTC. Protein sequence: CASSRLGTSGRGDEQFF.

The V and J genes are TRBV23-1 and TRBJ2-1, with TRBD2 matching over 13 bases. TRBV23-1 is an ORF, with its function uncertain. V gave up 0 bases and J gave up 1 base; unmatched junction bases: 21. The CDR3 consists of 24 residues. The DNA for the CDR3 is TGCGCCAGCAGTCAATCAGGCCCCCGGACTAGCGGGAGACCACTGGCTGGTTCCTACAATGAGCAGTTCTTC. Translated: CASSQSGPRTSGRPLAGSYNEQFF.

This clone is a singleton in its sample. The chain uses TRBV27 and TRBJ2-3; possibly TRBD2 for D (6 bases). The CDR3 length is 15 residues. Germline V gene lookup returns CDR1 MNHEY and CDR2 SMNVEV (reference sequence). V lost 2 bases, J lost 1 base, and 10 bases lay in between. The CDR3 here is CASSLMGTRTDTQYF. As DNA, the CDR3 is TGTGCCAGCAGTTTAATGGGGACTCGCACAGATACGCAGTATTTT.

V gene TRBV28 combines with J gene TRBJ2-7; D not certain. Trimming removed 4 bases at V and 0 bases at J, with 7 bases between. Germline CDR1 MDHEN, CDR2 SYDVKM. The CDR3 sequence is 13 residues long. Here the CDR3 reads CASSYSYSYEQYF. In DNA form, the CDR3 reads TGTGCCAGCAGTTACTCGTACTCCTACGAGCAGTACTTC.

The chain links TRBV2 to TRBJ2-4; TRBD1 matches 7 bases. Germline CDR1 is SNHLY and CDR2 is FYNNEI. The CDR3 has 12 amino acids. After removal of 6 bases from V and 6 bases from J, the junction contained 2 bases not matched to a gene. CDR3 nucleotide sequence: TGTGCCAGCAGGACAGGGCTAAACATTCAGTACTTC. Protein: CASRTGLNIQYF.

This clone was seen just once. CDR3 region: CASSLGRTTIPGEQYF. CDR3 in DNA: TGTGCCAGCAGCTTGGGAAGGACGACCATACCAGGCGAGCAGTACTTC. The genes are TRBV5-6 and TRBJ2-5; D is undetermined. The DNA end is more similar to TRBJ2-7, so the J call may be wrong. The CDR3 spans 16 residues. Germline lookup yields CDR1 SGHDT and CDR2 YYEEEE.

This clone appeared once. This chain joins TRBV7-3 and TRBJ2-1, with 9 nucleotides matching TRBD2. CDR3 length: 15 amino acids. J lost 2 bases, V lost 5 bases, and 4 bases had no gene match. From germline, CDR1 is SGHTA and CDR2 FQGTGA. Here the CDR3 reads CASSPAGGAYNEQFF. In DNA, the CDR3 is TGTGCCAGCAGCCCAGCGGGGGGAGCCTACAATGAGCAGTTCTTC.

The chain employs TRBV5-1 and TRBJ2-1, with D unclear. Looked up from germline, CDR1 is SGHRS and CDR2 is YFSETQ. The V gene lost 6 bases and the J gene lost 3 bases, with 4 bases spanning the gap. This CDR3 is built from 11 residues. The CDR3 DNA sequence: TGCGCCAGCAACCTCTACAATGAGCAGTTCTTC. It is translated as CASNLYNEQFF.

The chain joins TRBV27 to TRBJ2-3; 8 positions agree with TRBD1. This CDR3 contains 15 residues. With 6 bases clipped from V and 3 bases from J, the junction kept 8 bases outside the gene matches. Germline lookup yields CDR1 MNHEY and CDR2 SMNVEV (reference sequence). This CDR3 is CASRTGEVLTDTQYF. The CDR3 DNA reads TGTGCCAGCAGGACAGGGGAGGTCCTGACAGATACGCAGTATTTT.

V is TRBV27 and J is TRBJ1-4; D remains unclear. Germline V gene data show CDR1 as MNHEY and CDR2 as SMNVEV (reference sequence). V was shortened by 2 bases and J by 5 bases, with 12 bases between the two germline ends. This CDR3 has 15 amino acids. The CDR3 bases are TGTGCCAGCAGTTTAAGTCCCCCGAGAAATGAAAAACTGTTTTTT. Amino acid sequence: CASSLSPPRNEKLFF.

The genes are TRBV5-5 and TRBJ2-6, with 8 bases fitting TRBD1. CDR3 length equals 16 residues. With V trimmed by 7 bases and J by 0 bases, 6 bases remained unmatched. In germline, CDR1 is SGHKS, CDR2 YYEKEE (reference sequence). The CDR3 nucleotides are TGTGCCAGCGGGGGACAGGTGCTCTCTGGGGCCAACGTCCTGACTTTC. As protein: CASGGQVLSGANVLTF.

The V and J genes are TRBV11-2 and TRBJ2-1; TRBD2 matches 12 bases. Germline CDR1 is SGHAT and CDR2 is FQNNGV. The CDR3 consists of 18 residues. V trimming: 0 bases; J trimming: 9 bases; junction bases outside the gene matches: 12. CDR3 sequence (DNA): TGTGCCAGCAGCTTAGATGGGCTAGCGGGAGGGCGTACAATTGAGCAGTTCTTC. It is translated as CASSLDGLAGGRTIEQFF.

This clone was recorded once. The chain has TRBV27 and TRBJ1-4, with no clear D. In germline, CDR1 is MNHEY, CDR2 SMNVEV (reference sequence). Deletions cut 6 bases from V and 2 bases from J, with 7 bases between. This CDR3 region has 13 residues. In nucleotides, the CDR3 is TGTGCCAGCAGGGCGCGGACTAATGAAAAACTGTTTTTT. Amino acid sequence: CASRARTNEKLFF.

The chain has TRBV27 and TRBJ2-7, with D possibly matching TRBD1 (6 bases). Trimming took off 1 base at V and 1 base at J, with 14 bases between the two ends. The CDR3 contains 16 residues. From germline, CDR1 is MNHEY and CDR2 SMNVEV (reference sequence). The CDR3 is CASSLWSGAVSYEQYF. The CDR3 nucleotides read TGTGCCAGCAGTTTATGGTCAGGGGCCGTATCCTACGAGCAGTACTTC.

V gene TRBV4-2 combines with J gene TRBJ2-1; D gene uncertain. This CDR3 is 15 amino acids long. CDR1 and CDR2 from the germline V gene are LGHNA and YNFKEQ. Trimming cost V 2 bases and J 7 bases, with 15 bases left between them. CDR3 in DNA: TGTGCCAGCAGCCAAAGGATGGACCGGCGGAATGAGCAGTTCTTC. This codes for CASSQRMDRRNEQFF.